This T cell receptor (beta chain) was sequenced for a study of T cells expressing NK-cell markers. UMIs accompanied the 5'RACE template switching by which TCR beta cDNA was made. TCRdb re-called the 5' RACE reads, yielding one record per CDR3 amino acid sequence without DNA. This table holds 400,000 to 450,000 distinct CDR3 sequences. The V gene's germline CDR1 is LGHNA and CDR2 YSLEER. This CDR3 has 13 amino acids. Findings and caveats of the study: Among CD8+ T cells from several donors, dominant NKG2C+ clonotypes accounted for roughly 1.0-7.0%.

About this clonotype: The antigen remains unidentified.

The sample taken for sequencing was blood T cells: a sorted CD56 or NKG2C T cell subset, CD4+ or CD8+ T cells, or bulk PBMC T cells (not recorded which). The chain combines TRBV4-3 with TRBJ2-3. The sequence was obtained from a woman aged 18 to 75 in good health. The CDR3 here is CASSQVTEDTQYF.